A single sample gave rise to the 13 T cell receptor beta chains below, sequenced in a study of blood T cell repertoires in COVID-19. The method was immunoSEQ multiplex PCR; TCRdb's version includes in-frame clones alone and lacks a portion of them. The sample lists around 99,000 clones; around 79% were seen once. Sequencing used peripheral blood. The receptors come from an elderly woman with active or convalescent COVID-19.

The chain is built from TRBV7-8 and TRBJ2-1; D perhaps matches TRBD2 (7 bases). This CDR3 contains 16 residues. Trimming removed 0 bases from V and 12 bases from J, with 21 bases in between. The V gene's germline CDR1 is SGHVS and CDR2 FQNEAQ. The CDR3 is CASSLAGGPNRGRQFF. The CDR3 nucleotides read TGTGCCAGCAGCTTAGCGGGGGGGCCAAATCGGGGCAGGCAGTTCTTC. The full variable domain, rest sourced from reference TRBV7-8 and TRBJ2-1, is GAGVSQSPRYKVAKRGQDVALRCDPISGHVSLFWYQQALGQGPEFLTYFQNEAQLDKSGLPSDRFFAERPEGSVSTLKIQRTQQEDSAVYLCASSLAGGPNRGRQFFGPGTRLTVL.

This chain links TRBV7-7 with TRBJ2-3; TRBD1 agrees at 9 bases. V was clipped by 4 bases and J by 5 bases; unmatched bases: 7. Germline V gene data show CDR1 as SSHAT and CDR2 as FNYEAQ (reference sequence). The CDR3 extends over 15 amino acids. The CDR3 loop is CASSSSGQGGDTQYF. As DNA, the CDR3 is TGTGCCAGCAGCTCTTCGGGACAGGGAGGAGATACGCAGTATTTT.

This clone has only one observation. This chain links TRBV6-5 with TRBJ2-7, with D perhaps TRBD2 (5 bases). The CDR3 sequence is 12 residues long. Between the trimmed V and J ends, which lost 6 bases and 10 bases, there was a span of 16 bases. Germline V gene data show CDR1 as MNHEY and CDR2 as SVGAGI. CDR3 in amino acids: CASSPSGSAQYF. CDR3 DNA: TGTGCCAGCAGCCCGTCTGGTAGCGCCCAGTACTTC.

The chain uses TRBV27 and TRBJ2-3, with 8 bases fitting TRBD2. V shed 8 bases and J 2 bases; nucleotides not matched to a gene: 6. CDR3 size: 14 residues. Germline CDR1 is MNHEY and CDR2 is SMNVEV (reference sequence). The CDR3 bases are TGTGCCAGCGGGAGAGCGGGAGCCACAGATACGCAGTATTTT. Translating gives CASGRAGATDTQYF.

The chain employs TRBV5-4 and TRBJ2-4; possible D gene TRBD2, 5 bases. This CDR3 has 18 amino acids. The V end was cut by 3 bases, the J end by 4 bases, with 23 bases between. Germline loops: CDR1 SGHNT, CDR2 YYREEE (reference sequence). The CDR3 region is CASSSGGHSDLRKNIQYF. CDR3 bases: TGTGCCAGCAGCTCGGGCGGGCACAGTGACCTGAGGAAAAACATTCAGTACTTC.

This sequence joins TRBV7-9 and TRBJ2-3, with TRBD2 matching 7 bases. The CDR3 contains 15 residues. CDR1 and CDR2 from the germline V gene are SEHNR and FQNEAQ (reference sequence). V was pared by 4 bases and J by 2 bases, with 6 bases of the junction left unmatched. CDR3 bases: TGTGCCAGCAGCTCGAGTAGCGGGCCCACAGATACGCAGTATTTT. It encodes CASSSSSGPTDTQYF. The entire variable domain, with the rest obtained from reference TRBV7-9 and TRBJ2-3, is as follows: DTGVSQNPRHKITKRGQNVTFRCDPISEHNRLYWYRQTLGQGPEFLTYFQNEAQLEKSRLLSDRFSAERPKGSFSTLEIQRTEQGDSAMYLCASSSSSGPTDTQYFGPGTRLTVL.

This sequence joins TRBV23-1 and TRBJ2-7, with 10 bases aligning to TRBD1. TRBV23-1 is an ORF, with its function uncertain. The CDR3 covers 21 residues. V lost 1 base, J lost 2 bases, and 20 bases stayed unmatched. The CDR3 sequence: CASSQLNPPMTGGAEAYEQYF. The CDR3 nucleotides are TGCGCCAGCAGTCAATTAAACCCTCCCATGACAGGGGGCGCTGAGGCCTACGAGCAGTACTTC.

The chain couples TRBV28 to TRBJ1-2, with TRBD1 identical over 12 bases. The CDR3 length is 17 residues. V lost 3 bases, J lost 7 bases, and 12 bases stayed unmatched. The germline V gene encodes CDR1 MDHEN and CDR2 SYDVKM. The CDR3 sequence: CASSLWGQGAGASGYTF. The CDR3 DNA reads TGTGCCAGCAGTTTGTGGGGACAGGGGGCGGGGGCGAGTGGCTACACCTTC.

This rearrangement joins TRBV30 to TRBJ2-4; the match to TRBD1 covers 8 bases. Germline V gene sequence: CDR1 GTSNPN, CDR2 SVGIG (reference sequence). The CDR3 runs 13 residues. The V gene end was trimmed by 4 bases and the J gene end by 6 bases; junction bases not matched to a gene: 5. CDR3 DNA sequence: TGTGCCTGGAATGGACAGGGAGGAAACATTCAGTACTTC. Translation gives CAWNGQGGNIQYF.

This chain joins TRBV28 and TRBJ2-2; 8 bases map to TRBD2. Trimming took 7 bases from V and 1 from J; bases not matched to a gene: 8. Germline V CDR1 and CDR2: MDHEN, SYDVKM. The CDR3 contains 16 residues. This CDR3 reads CASTGGGRLNTGELFF. As DNA, the CDR3 is TGTGCCAGCACTGGGGGCGGGAGGCTGAACACCGGGGAGCTGTTTTTT.

The rearrangement uses TRBV10-2 and TRBJ1-4, with TRBD1 matching over 10 bases. Germline V lookup: CDR1 WSHSY, CDR2 SAAADI. The V gene end was trimmed by 5 bases and the J gene end by 6 bases; junction bases not matched to a gene: 12. This CDR3 spans 17 amino acids. CDR3 residues: CASSPVSFGQGDEKLFF. CDR3 in DNA: TGCGCCAGCAGTCCGGTTTCTTTTGGACAGGGGGATGAAAAACTGTTTTTT.

The chain couples TRBV11-2 to TRBJ2-7; TRBD1 matches 8 bases. The CDR3 contains 17 residues. From germline, CDR1 is SGHAT and CDR2 FQNNGV. The ends lost 1 base at V and 5 bases at J; junction bases unmatched: 13. The CDR3 sequence: CASSLAVGGQVSHEQYF. Here the CDR3 DNA reads TGTGCCAGCAGCTTAGCGGTCGGGGGACAGGTATCTCACGAGCAGTACTTC. Using reference TRBV11-2 and TRBJ2-7 for the parts outside the CDR3, the full variable domain is EAGVAQSPRYKIIEKRQSVAFWCNPISGHATLYWYQQILGQGPKLLIQFQNNGVVDDSQLPKDRFSAERLKGVDSTLKIQPAKLEDSAVYLCASSLAVGGQVSHEQYFGPGTRLTVT.

This chain connects TRBV27 to TRBJ2-4; possible D gene TRBD2, 6 bases. Trimming cost V 4 bases and J 3 bases, with 16 bases left between them. There are 16 residues in the CDR3. Germline V gene lookup returns CDR1 MNHEY and CDR2 SMNVEV (reference sequence). In DNA form, the CDR3 reads TGTGCCAGCAGTTGGGGCGCGGGACTGGGCAAAAACATTCAGTACTTC. Protein: CASSWGAGLGKNIQYF.